Shown below are 13 T cell receptor beta chains from a single sample sequenced in a study of blood T cell repertoires in COVID-19. Assay used: immunoSEQ multiplex PCR; TCRdb lists only in-frame clones, some missing. The table has 90,000 to 150,000 clones, about 80% seen once. Sequenced material: peripheral blood. These receptors all come from a man in his 70s with acute or convalescent COVID-19.

V is TRBV5-1 and J is TRBJ2-7; a possible D gene is TRBD1 (5 bases). Germline CDR1 is SGHRS and CDR2 is YFSETQ. Trimming left V 6 bases short and J 1 base short, with 14 bases between. The CDR3 spans 14 residues. The CDR3 loop reads CASKGLKGSYEQYF. DNA for the CDR3: TGCGCCAGCAAGGGTCTAAAGGGGTCCTACGAGCAGTACTTC.

The rearrangement uses TRBV9 and TRBJ1-5, with unresolved D. Between the trimmed V and J ends, which lost 3 bases and 6 bases, there was a span of 16 bases. There are 15 residues in the CDR3. In germline, CDR1 is SGDLS, CDR2 YYNGEE. CDR3: CASSGHGGVGQPQHF. The CDR3 nucleotides read TGTGCCAGCAGCGGGCATGGCGGGGTGGGTCAGCCCCAGCATTTT.

This chain links TRBV6-2 or TRBV6-3 with TRBJ2-4; 9 bases align to TRBD1. The J segment lost 15 bases and the V segment lost 5 bases, leaving 14 bases of the junction unmatched. Germline V gives CDR1 MNHEY, CDR2 SVGEGT. The CDR3 runs 14 residues. CDR3 residues: CASSTGTGRESRYF. The CDR3 coding sequence is TGTGCCAGCAGTACCGGGACAGGGCGCGAATCTAGGTACTTC.

The chain employs TRBV9 and TRBJ1-1; the match to TRBD1 covers 8 bases. V lost 3 bases, J lost 4 bases, and 8 bases stayed unmatched. CDR1 and CDR2 (germline): SGDLS, YYNGEE. The CDR3 sequence is 15 residues long. The CDR3 here is CASSAPYRGATEAFF. The CDR3 coding sequence is TGTGCCAGCAGCGCACCATACAGGGGGGCCACTGAAGCTTTCTTT.

This rearrangement joins TRBV27 to TRBJ1-1; no reliable D call. The CDR3 runs to 13 residues. Trimming left V 3 bases short and J 8 bases short, with 13 bases between. The germline V gene has CDR1 MNHEY and CDR2 SMNVEV (reference sequence). CDR3 protein: CASSLSSLSEAFF. CDR3 nucleotide sequence: TGTGCCAGCAGTTTGTCGTCCCTTTCGGAAGCTTTCTTT.

This clone was detected only once. The CDR3 DNA reads as TGTGCCAGCAGCCTATTTACGGTCGCAAACTCCTACAATGAGCAGTTCTTC. Translating it yields CASSLFTVANSYNEQFF. J is TRBJ2-1 and V is TRBV11-3; D is uncertain. CDR1 and CDR2 (germline): SGHNT, YENEEA. The V gene lost 5 bases and the J gene lost 0 bases, with 17 bases spanning the gap. The CDR3 consists of 17 residues.

The DNA of the CDR3 is TGTGCCAGCAGTGAAAGGTCACCTTCGGGGGAGCAGTACTTC. It yields the protein CASSERSPSGEQYF. The V and J genes are TRBV2 and TRBJ2-7, with D maybe TRBD2 (5 bases). CDR3 length: 14 residues. Germline V CDR1 and CDR2: SNHLY, FYNNEI. V was trimmed by 2 bases and J by 7 bases, leaving 15 bases between them.

V is TRBV9 and J is TRBJ1-6; D uncertain. This CDR3 region has 14 residues. The germline gives CDR1 SGDLS, CDR2 YYNGEE. Trimming took 2 bases from V and 7 from J, leaving 10 bases between them. The CDR3 DNA follows: TGTGCCAGCAGCGTGGCAGGTGAAAATTCACCCCTCCACTTT. Its translation: CASSVAGENSPLHF.

This clone has a single count. The chain couples TRBV3-1 (or the pseudogene TRBV3-2) to TRBJ1-1; maybe TRBD1 (6 bases). The CDR3 spans 12 residues. The germline V and J ends were trimmed by 1 base and 11 bases, with 11 bases remaining between them. Looked up from germline, CDR1 is LGHDT and CDR2 is YNNKEL (reference sequence). The CDR3, as DNA: TGTGCCAGCAGCCAAGTTTCGGGGGGCGCTTTCTTT. It yields the protein CASSQVSGGAFF.

The rearrangement joins TRBV4-1 to TRBJ2-7, with D possibly matching TRBD2 (6 bases). With 1 base removed from V and 7 bases from J, the gap between germline ends came to 8 bases. The CDR3 totals 12 residues. Germline lookup yields CDR1 MGHRA and CDR2 YSYEKL. CDR3: CASSQGRGEQYF. The CDR3 region has the DNA TGCGCCAGCAGCCAAGGGCGGGGTGAGCAGTACTTC.

On this clone: Other nucleotide sequences in the sample specify the same CDR3. This chain connects TRBV19 to TRBJ2-7; the D gene is possibly TRBD1 (5 bases). The V end was cut by 6 bases, the J end by 3 bases, with 9 bases between. The germline gives CDR1 LNHDA, CDR2 SQIVND (reference sequence). There are 12 residues in the CDR3. CDR3 amino acids: CASRGPGYEQYF. CDR3 nucleotide sequence: TGTGCCAGTAGGGGGCCGGGCTACGAGCAGTACTTC. Full variable domain (missing parts from reference TRBV19 and TRBJ2-7): DGGITQSPKYLFRKEGQNVTLSCEQNLNHDAMYWYRQDPGQGLRLIYYSQIVNDFQKGDIAEGYSVSREKKESFPLTVTSAQKNPTAFYLCASRGPGYEQYFGPGTRLTVT.

Here the CDR3 DNA reads TGTGCCAGCAGCTTTGCCGTGGGCCAGCCCCAGCATTTT. Its protein product is CASSFAVGQPQHF. The chain carries TRBV7-9 and TRBJ1-5; D remains ambiguous. There are 13 residues in the CDR3. Deletions cut 3 bases from V and 7 bases from J, with 10 bases between. Germline lookup yields CDR1 SEHNR and CDR2 FQNEAQ (reference sequence).

The V and J genes are TRBV7-3 and TRBJ2-5, with 14 bases that match TRBD2. Trimming took 5 bases from V and 5 from J; bases not matched to a gene: 4. The CDR3 has 15 amino acids. Germline assignment: CDR1 SGHTA and CDR2 FQGTGA. The CDR3 here is CASSQGLAGAETQYF. The CDR3 DNA follows: TGTGCCAGCAGCCAGGGACTAGCGGGAGCTGAGACCCAGTACTTC. Supplemented by reference TRBV7-3 and TRBJ2-5, the full variable domain reads GAGVSQTPSNKVTEKGKYVELRCDPISGHTALYWYRQSLGQGPEFLIYFQGTGAADDSGLPNDRFFAVRPEGSVSTLKIQRTERGDSAVYLCASSQGLAGAETQYFGPGTRLLVL.